The present TCR beta chain was sequenced within a study of T-cell reconstitution after alpha-beta-depleted transplantation in children. Unique molecular identifiers were used in preparing the TCRbeta library. Using its own MiXCR run on the PCR reads, TCRdb lists one record per CDR3 protein. The sample consists of 240,000 or so distinct CDR3 sequences, roughly 8.2% of them appearing once. Study-wide results and limits: T-cell numbers and diversity one year post-transplant derived largely from freshly generated T cells. As was reported, about two months after transplant, alpha-beta T cells came from several hundred expanded graft clones.

This clonotype was observed many times. Its antigen remains unidentified. Germline loops: CDR1 SQVTM, CDR2 ANQGSEA. The CDR3 is made up of 15 amino acids. J lost 3 bases, V lost 6 bases, and 14 bases had no gene match. The specimen comprised PBMCs, mostly from graft donor cells, sampled 180 days after TCRalphabeta/CD19-depleted stem cell transplant. The V and J genes are TRBV29-1 and TRBJ2-7; 7 bases fit TRBD2. This TCR came from a male patient younger than 18 who had a stem cell transplant for acute lymphoblastic leukemia, so the T cells may come from the graft donor. CDR3 loop: CSVGVGRGGGYEQYF. The CDR3 DNA reads TGCAGCGTGGGGGTAGGGAGGGGAGGCGGCTACGAGCAGTACTTC.